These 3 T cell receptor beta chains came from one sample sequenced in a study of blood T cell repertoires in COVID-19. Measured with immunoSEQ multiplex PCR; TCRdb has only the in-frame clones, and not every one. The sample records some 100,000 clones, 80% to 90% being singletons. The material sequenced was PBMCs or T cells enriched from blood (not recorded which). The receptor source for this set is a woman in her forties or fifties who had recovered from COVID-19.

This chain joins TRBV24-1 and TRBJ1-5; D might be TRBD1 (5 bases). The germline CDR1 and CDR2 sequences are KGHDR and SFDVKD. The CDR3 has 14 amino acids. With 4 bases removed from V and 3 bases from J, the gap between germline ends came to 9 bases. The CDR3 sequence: CATSEGRINQPQHF. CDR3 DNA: TGTGCCACCAGTGAGGGGCGGATCAATCAGCCCCAGCATTTT.

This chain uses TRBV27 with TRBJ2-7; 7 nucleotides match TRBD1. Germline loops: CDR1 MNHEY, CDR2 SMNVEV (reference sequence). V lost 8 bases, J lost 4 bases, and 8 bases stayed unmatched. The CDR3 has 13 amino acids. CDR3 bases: TGTGCCAGCCGGACAGGTAATTCTTACGAGCAGTACTTC. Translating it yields CASRTGNSYEQYF.

In DNA, the CDR3 is TGCGCCAGCAGCAGTAACAGGGATTTCAACTCTGGAAACACCATATATTTT. Translation gives CASSSNRDFNSGNTIYF. The chain combines TRBV5-1 with TRBJ1-3, with a weak D call TRBD1 (6 bases). V dropped 4 bases and J dropped 0 bases, with 17 bases sitting between them. The CDR3 length is 17 residues. The germline V gene has CDR1 SGHRS and CDR2 YFSETQ.